This entry features one T cell receptor beta chain sequence. The source of the sample is a study of cytomegalovirus exposure and HLA in healthy donors. Trimming took 3 bases from V and 1 from J; bases not matched to a gene: 8. There are 16 residues in the CDR3. Germline CDR1 GTSNPN, CDR2 SVGIG (reference sequence). The PCR employed 60 Vbeta primers together with 13 Jbeta primers. The method was immunoSEQ multiplex PCR; TCRdb's version includes in-frame clones alone and lacks a portion of them. This table holds 110,000 to 150,000 clones, roughly 77% found once. There were likely unrecorded immune exposures, though donors were nominally healthy when sampled.

Source material: PBMCs. The sequence derives from a woman in her 30s in good health and CMV-seronegative. This chain links TRBV30 with TRBJ1-1; 10 bases match TRBD1. The CDR3 sequence: CAWRTLWDRGNTEAFF. The CDR3, as DNA: TGTGCCTGGAGGACCCTCTGGGACAGGGGGAACACTGAAGCTTTCTTT.